This TCR beta chain emerged from a study of blood T cell repertoires in COVID-19. Overall study: The study drew acute and convalescent COVID-19 samples from the United States, Italy and Spain. In each case, the material was cDNA or gDNA derived from T cells, B-cell-depleted T cells, or PBMCs.

CDR3 length: 15 amino acids. Germline values: CDR1 KGHSH, CDR2 LQKENI. Deletions cut 1 base from V and 5 bases from J, with 11 bases between. Profiled with immunoSEQ multiplex PCR; TCRdb holds only in-frame clones, not every one. Here the sample spans fewer than 150,000 clones, 75% to 90% being singletons. The V and J genes are TRBV18 and TRBJ2-2, with D perhaps TRBD2 (7 bases). Sequencing used peripheral blood. This clonotype originated in a human donor in a cohort sampled during active COVID-19. Written as DNA, the CDR3 is TGTGCCAGCTCACCACTGCGGGGGCTAACCGGGGAGCTGTTTTTT. The encoded protein is CASSPLRGLTGELFF.